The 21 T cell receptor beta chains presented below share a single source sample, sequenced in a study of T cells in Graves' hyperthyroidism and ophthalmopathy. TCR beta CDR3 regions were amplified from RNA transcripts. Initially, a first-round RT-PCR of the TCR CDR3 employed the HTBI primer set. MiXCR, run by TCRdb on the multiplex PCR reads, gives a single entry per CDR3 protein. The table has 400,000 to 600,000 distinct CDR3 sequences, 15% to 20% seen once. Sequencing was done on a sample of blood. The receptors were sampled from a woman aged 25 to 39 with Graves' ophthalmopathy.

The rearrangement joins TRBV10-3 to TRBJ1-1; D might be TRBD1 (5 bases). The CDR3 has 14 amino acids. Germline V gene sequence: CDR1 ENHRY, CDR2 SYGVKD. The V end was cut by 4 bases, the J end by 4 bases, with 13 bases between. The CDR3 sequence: CAISGEGRFTEAFF. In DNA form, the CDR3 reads TGTGCCATCAGTGGCGAGGGGCGTTTCACTGAAGCTTTCTTT.

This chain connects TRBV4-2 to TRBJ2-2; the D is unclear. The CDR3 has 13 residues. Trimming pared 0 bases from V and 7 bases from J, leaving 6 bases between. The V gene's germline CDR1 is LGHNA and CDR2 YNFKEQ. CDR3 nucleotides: TGTGCCAGCAGCCAAGATCAGTACGGGGAGCTGTTTTTT. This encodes CASSQDQYGELFF.

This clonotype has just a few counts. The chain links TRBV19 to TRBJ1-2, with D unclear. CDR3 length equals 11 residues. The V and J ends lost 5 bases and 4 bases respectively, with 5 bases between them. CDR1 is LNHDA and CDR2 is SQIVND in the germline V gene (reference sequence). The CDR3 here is CASSGSYGYTF. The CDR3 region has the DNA TGTGCCAGTAGTGGGTCCTATGGCTACACCTTC.

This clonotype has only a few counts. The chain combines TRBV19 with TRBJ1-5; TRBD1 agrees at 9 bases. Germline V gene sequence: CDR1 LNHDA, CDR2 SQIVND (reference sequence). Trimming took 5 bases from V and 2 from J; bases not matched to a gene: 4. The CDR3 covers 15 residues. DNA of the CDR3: TGTGCCAGTAGTTCCCGGGACAGGGGCAATCAGCCCCAGCATTTT. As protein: CASSSRDRGNQPQHF.

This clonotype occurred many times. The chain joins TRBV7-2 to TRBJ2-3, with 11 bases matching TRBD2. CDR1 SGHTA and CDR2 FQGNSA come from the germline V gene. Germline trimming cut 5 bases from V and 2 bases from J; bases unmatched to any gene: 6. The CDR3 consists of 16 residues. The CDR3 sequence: CASSPLAGAHTDTQYF. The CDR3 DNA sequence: TGTGCCAGCAGCCCACTAGCGGGAGCACACACAGATACGCAGTATTTT.

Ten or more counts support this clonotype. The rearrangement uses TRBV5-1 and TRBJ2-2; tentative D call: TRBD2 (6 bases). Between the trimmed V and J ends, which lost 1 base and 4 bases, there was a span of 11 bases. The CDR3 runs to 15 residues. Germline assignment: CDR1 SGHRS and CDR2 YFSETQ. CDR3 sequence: CASSLYTSSTGELFF. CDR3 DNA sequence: TGCGCCAGCAGCTTGTACACTAGCTCCACCGGGGAGCTGTTTTTT. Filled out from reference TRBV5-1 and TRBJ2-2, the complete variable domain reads KAGVTQTPRYLIKTRGQQVTLSCSPISGHRSVSWYQQTPGQGLQFLFEYFSETQRNKGNFPGRFSGRQFSNSRSEMNVSTLELGDSALYLCASSLYTSSTGELFFGEGSRLTVL.

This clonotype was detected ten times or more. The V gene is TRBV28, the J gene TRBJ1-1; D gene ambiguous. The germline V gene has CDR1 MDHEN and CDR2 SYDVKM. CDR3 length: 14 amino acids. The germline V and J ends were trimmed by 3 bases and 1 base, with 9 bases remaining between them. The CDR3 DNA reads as TGTGCCAGCAGTTTGACGCCAGAGAACACTGAAGCTTTCTTT. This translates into CASSLTPENTEAFF.

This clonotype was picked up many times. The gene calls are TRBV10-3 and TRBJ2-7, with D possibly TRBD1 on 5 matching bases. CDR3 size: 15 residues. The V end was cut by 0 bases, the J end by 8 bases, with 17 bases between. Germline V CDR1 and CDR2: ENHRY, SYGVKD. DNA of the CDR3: TGTGCCATCAGTGAGTCAGGGGCTGGAGTGGGGAAGCAGTACTTC. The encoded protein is CAISESGAGVGKQYF.

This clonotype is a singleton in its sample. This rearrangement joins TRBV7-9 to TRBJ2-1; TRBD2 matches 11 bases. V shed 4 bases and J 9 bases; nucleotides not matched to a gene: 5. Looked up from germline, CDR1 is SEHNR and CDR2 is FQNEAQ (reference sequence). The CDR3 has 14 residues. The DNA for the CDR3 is TGTGCCAGCAGCTCGACTAGCGGGATTAGTGAGCAGTTCTTC. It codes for CASSSTSGISEQFF.

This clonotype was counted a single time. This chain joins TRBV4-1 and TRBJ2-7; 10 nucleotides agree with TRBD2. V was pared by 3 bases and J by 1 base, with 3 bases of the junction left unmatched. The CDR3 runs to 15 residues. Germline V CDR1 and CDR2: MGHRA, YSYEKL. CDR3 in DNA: TGCGCCAGCAGCCACAGGACTAGCGGATCCTACGAGCAGTACTTC. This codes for CASSHRTSGSYEQYF.

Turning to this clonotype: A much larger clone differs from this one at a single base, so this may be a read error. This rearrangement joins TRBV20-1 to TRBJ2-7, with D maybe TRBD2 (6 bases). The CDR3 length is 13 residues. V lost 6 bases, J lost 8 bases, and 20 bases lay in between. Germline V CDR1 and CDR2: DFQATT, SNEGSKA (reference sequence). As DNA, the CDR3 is TGCAGTGCCAACGGGGGTGCTGCTTACAAGCAGTACTTC. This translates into CSANGGAAYKQYF.

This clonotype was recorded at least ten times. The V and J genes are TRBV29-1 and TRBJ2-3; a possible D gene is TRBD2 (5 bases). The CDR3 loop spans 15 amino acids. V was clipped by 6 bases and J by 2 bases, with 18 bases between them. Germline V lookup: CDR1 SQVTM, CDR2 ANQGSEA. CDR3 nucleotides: TGCAGCGTCACTGAAGTAGAGCGGTTCACAGATACGCAGTATTTT. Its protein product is CSVTEVERFTDTQYF.

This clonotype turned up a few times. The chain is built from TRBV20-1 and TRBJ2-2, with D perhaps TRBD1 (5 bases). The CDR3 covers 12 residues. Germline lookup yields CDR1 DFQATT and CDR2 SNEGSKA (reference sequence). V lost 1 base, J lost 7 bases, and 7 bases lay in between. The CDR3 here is CSARGGFGELFF. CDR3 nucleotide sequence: TGCAGTGCTAGAGGGGGCTTCGGGGAGCTGTTTTTT.

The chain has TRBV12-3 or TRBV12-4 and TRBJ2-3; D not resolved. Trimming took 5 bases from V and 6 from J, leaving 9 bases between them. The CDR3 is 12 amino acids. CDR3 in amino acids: CASSINFDTQYF. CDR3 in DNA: TGTGCCAGCAGTATAAATTTTGATACGCAGTATTTT.

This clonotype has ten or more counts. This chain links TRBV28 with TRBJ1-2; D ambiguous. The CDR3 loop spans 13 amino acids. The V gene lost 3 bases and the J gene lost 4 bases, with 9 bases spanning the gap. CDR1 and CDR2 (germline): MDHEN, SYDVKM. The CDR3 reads CASSLRGSYGYTF. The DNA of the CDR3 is TGTGCCAGCAGTTTGCGCGGCTCCTATGGCTACACCTTC.

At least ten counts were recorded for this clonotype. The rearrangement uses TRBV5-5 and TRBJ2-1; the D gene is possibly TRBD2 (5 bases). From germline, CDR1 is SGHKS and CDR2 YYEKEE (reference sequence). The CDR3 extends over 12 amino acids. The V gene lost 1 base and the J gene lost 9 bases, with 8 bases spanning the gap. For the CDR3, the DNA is TGTGCCAGCAGCTTGTCCAGCGGTGAGCAGTTCTTC. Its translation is CASSLSSGEQFF.

The CDR3 protein is CASSKYHRQADDSGNTIYF. CDR3 coding DNA: TGTGCCAGCAGTAAATACCACCGTCAGGCGGACGACTCTGGAAACACCATATATTTT. V usage is TRBV16 and J usage is TRBJ1-3; D ambiguous. Trimming took 6 bases from V and 0 from J, leaving 24 bases between them. CDR3 length: 19 residues. The germline CDR1 and CDR2 sequences are KGHSY and FQNENV.

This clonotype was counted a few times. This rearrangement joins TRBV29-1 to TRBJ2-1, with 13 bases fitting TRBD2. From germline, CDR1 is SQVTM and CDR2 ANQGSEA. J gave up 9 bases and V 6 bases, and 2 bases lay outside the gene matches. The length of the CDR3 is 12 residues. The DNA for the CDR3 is TGCAGCGTCGGGACTAGCGGGATTGAGCAGTTCTTC. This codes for CSVGTSGIEQFF.

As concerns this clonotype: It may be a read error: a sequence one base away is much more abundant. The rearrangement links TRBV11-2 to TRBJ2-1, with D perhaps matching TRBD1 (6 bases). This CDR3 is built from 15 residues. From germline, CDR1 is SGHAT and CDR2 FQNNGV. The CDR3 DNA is TGTGCCAGCAGCCCCCCGGTTGGGGGCTACGATGAGCAGTTCTTC. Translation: CASSPPVGGYDEQFF.

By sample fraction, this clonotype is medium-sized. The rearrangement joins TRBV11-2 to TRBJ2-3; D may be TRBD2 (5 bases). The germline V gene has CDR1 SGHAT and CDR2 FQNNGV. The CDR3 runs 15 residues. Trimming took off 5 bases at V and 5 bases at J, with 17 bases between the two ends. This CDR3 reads CASSPAPGSRDTQYF. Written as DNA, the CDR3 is TGTGCCAGCAGCCCCGCCCCGGGATCCCGAGATACGCAGTATTTT.

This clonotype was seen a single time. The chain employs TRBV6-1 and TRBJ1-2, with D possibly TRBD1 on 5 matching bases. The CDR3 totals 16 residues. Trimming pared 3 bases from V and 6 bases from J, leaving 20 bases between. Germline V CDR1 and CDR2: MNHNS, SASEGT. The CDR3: CASSEDPGTPSDGYTF. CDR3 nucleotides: TGTGCCAGCAGTGAGGACCCCGGGACCCCCTCCGATGGCTACACCTTC.